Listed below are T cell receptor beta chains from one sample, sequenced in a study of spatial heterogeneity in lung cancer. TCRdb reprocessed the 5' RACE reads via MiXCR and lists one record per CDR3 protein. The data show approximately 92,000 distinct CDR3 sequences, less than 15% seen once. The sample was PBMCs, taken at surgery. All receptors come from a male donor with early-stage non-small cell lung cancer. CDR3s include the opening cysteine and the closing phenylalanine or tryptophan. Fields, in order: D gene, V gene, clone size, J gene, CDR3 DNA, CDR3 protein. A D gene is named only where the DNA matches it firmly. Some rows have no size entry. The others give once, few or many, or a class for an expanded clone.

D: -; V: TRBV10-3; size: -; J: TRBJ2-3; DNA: TGTGCCATCATGGGGACGGCAGATACGCAGTATTTT; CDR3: CAIMGTADTQYF
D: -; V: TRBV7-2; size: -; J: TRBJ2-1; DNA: TGTGCCAGCAGCTTATATGGGACAGAGCAGTTCTTC; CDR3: CASSLYGTEQFF
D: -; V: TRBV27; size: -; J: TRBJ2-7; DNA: TGTGCCAGCAGTTTCCGGTGGGCTAGCATCCACGAGCAGTACTTC; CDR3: CASSFRWASIHEQYF
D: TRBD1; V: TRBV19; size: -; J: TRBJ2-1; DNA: TGTGCCAGTAGTCTCCCCGGGACAGGCTACAATGAGCAGTTCTTC; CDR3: CASSLPGTGYNEQFF
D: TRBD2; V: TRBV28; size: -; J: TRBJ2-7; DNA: TGTGCCACCCAATTAGCGGGGGGGCCCCAGTACGAGCAGTACTTC; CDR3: CATQLAGGPQYEQYF
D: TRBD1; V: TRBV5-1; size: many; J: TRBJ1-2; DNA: TGCGCCAGCAGCTCGACAGGGAACTATGGCTACACCTTC; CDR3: CASSSTGNYGYTF
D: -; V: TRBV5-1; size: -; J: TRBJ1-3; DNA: TGCGCCAGCAGCGTTCAGGCGAGCTCTGGAAACACCATATATTTT; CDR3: CASSVQASSGNTIYF
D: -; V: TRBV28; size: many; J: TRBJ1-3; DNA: TGTGCCAGCAGTTTGGGGCTCTCTGGAAACACCATATATTTT; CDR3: CASSLGLSGNTIYF
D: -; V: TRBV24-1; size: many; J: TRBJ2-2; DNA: TGTGCCACCAGTGAGCTCGGCGGCACCGGGGAGCTGTTTTTT; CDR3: CATSELGGTGELFF
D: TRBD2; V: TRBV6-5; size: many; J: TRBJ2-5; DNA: TGTGCCAGCAGTACCGGGATAGCGGGGGGGCTGGAGACCCAGTACTTC; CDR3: CASSTGIAGGLETQYF
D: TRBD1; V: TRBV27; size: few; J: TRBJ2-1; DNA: TGTGCCAGCAGAACCGACAGGGGACCATACAATGAGCAGTTCTTC; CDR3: CASRTDRGPYNEQFF
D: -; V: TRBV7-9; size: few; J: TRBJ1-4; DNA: TGTGCCAGCAGCTTAGCGGAGAAAGGGAGATACGAAAAACTGTTTTTT; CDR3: CASSLAEKGRYEKLFF
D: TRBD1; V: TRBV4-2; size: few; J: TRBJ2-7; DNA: TGTGCCAGCAGCCACCCCGACAGGGTCGTTTACGAGCAGTACTTC; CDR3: CASSHPDRVVYEQYF
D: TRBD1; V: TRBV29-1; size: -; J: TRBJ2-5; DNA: TGCAGCGTAAAACAGGGGGAAGAGACCCAGTACTTC; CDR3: CSVKQGEETQYF
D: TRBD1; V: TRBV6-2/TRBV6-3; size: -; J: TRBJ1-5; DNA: TGTGCCAGCAGCCTTATTCCGACAGGGAATAAGGGTCAGCCCCAGCATTTT; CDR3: CASSLIPTGNKGQPQHF